This T cell receptor beta chain came from a study of human CD8 memory T cell subsets (dated by TCRdb to the early 2020s). Some background on the complete study: To assess how stem-like (TSTEM), progenitor exhausted-like (TPEX) and effector memory CD8+ T cell subsets are clonally related, the TCRbeta repertoires of these three subsets were compared. Six donors each provided TSTEM, TPEX and effector memory subsets, and TCRbeta repertoires were obtained from all six. The investigation overall reported the following: TSTEM and TPEX subsets showed similarly high normalized Shannon-Wiener diversity, whereas effector memory subsets were comparatively less diverse. Only TCRbeta chains were sequenced, and repertoire comparisons were based on a handful of donors, with testing performed by paired t-tests and Bonferroni correction. Based on Chao1 estimates, TSTEM subsets appeared to have greater repertoire diversity than TPEX subsets, which could potentially reflect a broader range of specificities. Although both stem-like subsets shared clonotypes with effector memory cells, the overlap between TSTEM and TPEX repertoires was minimal, suggesting distinct antigen spectra for the TSTEM and TPEX subsets.

Density gradient separation was used to isolate peripheral blood mononuclear cells from healthy donor buffy coats. The study enriched total CD8+ T cells through negative magnetic separation using EasySep or MojoSort CD8+ T cell isolation kits. For each subset, total RNA was extracted using an RNeasy Mini Kit from duplicate vials of 150,000 sorted CD8+ T cells. PBMCs were used either fresh or after being cryopreserved in fetal bovine serum containing approximately 10% DMSO. Fluorescence-activated cell sorting on a FACSAria III was used to sort the CD8+ T cell subsets to purity. A Human TCR Profiling Kit was used to prepare UMI-labeled 5' RACE TCRbeta libraries. Every TCRbeta library was prepared in parallel, with the same number of PCR cycles used for all of the libraries. Per the authors' processing: Between about 2,600 and 18,000 functional CDR3beta clonotypes were contained in each TCRbeta library. MIGEC 1.2.9 handled UMI extraction and consensus assembly, with a minimum of three reads required per UMI. MiXCR 3.0.3 was used to extract in-frame CDR3beta repertoires. After each sample was downsampled to 42,000 randomly selected UMIs, diversity metrics were computed in VDJtools 1.2.1. For the top 3,000 clones of each sample pair, the repertoire overlap metrics D, R and F2 were calculated in VDJtools. With the reads reprocessed by TCRdb, a single entry stands for each CDR3 protein sequence and no DNA is reported. The authors' filters were not applied to this entry. The table for this sample lists under 20,000 distinct CDR3 sequences. About 5.4% of the sample goes to the ten largest clones.

No count is logged; frequency rates this clonotype as medium-sized (0.01 to 0.1%). The antigen it binds to is not known. This TCR was recovered from a human donor in good health. Sequencing was carried out using CD8+ T cells from PBMCs.

The CDR3 reads CASSSYKAEAFF. The receptor chain draws on TRBV6-2 or TRBV6-3 and TRBJ1-1. The germline V gene specifies MNHEY as CDR1 and SVGEGT as CDR2. CDR3 length: 12 amino acids, cysteine to phenylalanine. DNA is not on record.